These 13 T cell receptor beta chains share one sample of origin, sequenced in a study of blood T cell repertoires in COVID-19. Here immunoSEQ multiplex PCR was the method, and the copy in TCRdb shows in-frame clones only, minus some. The sample has a few hundred thousand clones, 65% to 90% seen once. The sequenced sample consisted of PBMCs or T cells enriched from blood (not recorded which). These receptor sequences come from a man between 40 and 49 years old who had recovered from COVID-19.

The CDR3 nucleotides are TGTGCCAGCGAGCTTAAGAGGGCTAGCACAGATACGCAGTATTTT. Amino acids: CASELKRASTDTQYF. V gene TRBV7-6 combines with J gene TRBJ2-3, with TRBD2 as a possible D gene (5 bases). V shed 8 bases and J shed 0 bases, with 15 bases lying between them. Germline V gives CDR1 SGHVS, CDR2 FNYEAQ. The CDR3 totals 15 residues.

The chain uses TRBV7-6 and TRBJ2-2; TRBD2 matches 8 bases. The germline gives CDR1 SGHVS, CDR2 FNYEAQ. The CDR3 consists of 16 residues. With V trimmed by 3 bases and J by 3 bases, 6 bases remained unmatched. The CDR3 DNA reads as TGTGCCAGCAGCTTCTCGGGGGGGGCGGACACCGGGGAGCTGTTTTTT. Encoded protein: CASSFSGGADTGELFF.

The chain is built from TRBV19 and TRBJ1-6; 9 bases fit TRBD1. The CDR3 is made up of 14 amino acids. CDR1 is LNHDA, CDR2 SQIVND, per germline (reference sequence). The junction had 3 bases not matched to a gene; V was cut back by 8 bases and J by 4 bases. This chain's CDR3 is CASRDREYNSPLHF. CDR3 DNA sequence: TGTGCCAGTCGGGACAGGGAATATAATTCACCCCTCCACTTT. Supplemented by reference TRBV19 and TRBJ1-6, the full variable domain reads DGGITQSPKYLFRKEGQNVTLSCEQNLNHDAMYWYRQDPGQGLRLIYYSQIVNDFQKGDIAEGYSVSREKKESFPLTVTSAQKNPTAFYLCASRDREYNSPLHFGNGTRLTVT.

The chain is built from TRBV19 and TRBJ2-2; a possible D gene is TRBD2 (6 bases). Trimming left V 2 bases short and J 8 bases short, with 12 bases between. From germline, CDR1 is LNHDA and CDR2 SQIVND (reference sequence). The CDR3 has 14 residues. This chain's CDR3 is CASSIRSGGGELFF. CDR3 in DNA: TGTGCCAGTAGTATACGTAGCGGAGGGGGGGAGCTGTTTTTT.

This sequence joins TRBV9 and TRBJ1-6; TRBD1 aligns across 8 bases. CDR1 is SGDLS and CDR2 is YYNGEE in the germline V gene. The length of the CDR3 is 16 residues. V trimming: 4 bases; J trimming: 5 bases; junction bases outside the gene matches: 8. CDR3 sequence (DNA): TGTGCCAGCAGCACCCGGACAGGGAACGATAATTCACCCCTCCACTTT. Residues: CASSTRTGNDNSPLHF. The full variable domain, in which reference TRBV9 and TRBJ1-6 provide the parts outside the CDR3, is DSGVTQTPKHLITATGQRVTLRCSPRSGDLSVYWYQQSLDQGLQFLIQYYNGEERAKGNILERFSAQQFPDLHSELNLSSLELGDSALYFCASSTRTGNDNSPLHFGNGTRLTVT.

The CDR3 region is CASSLVGLAGVEQFF. CDR3 sequence (DNA): TGTGCCAGCAGCTTGGTGGGACTAGCGGGAGTTGAGCAGTTCTTC. The gene calls are TRBV11-2 and TRBJ2-1, with 14 nucleotides matching TRBD2. Unmatched junction bases numbered 4, after V lost 3 bases and J lost 9 bases. The CDR3 totals 15 residues. The germline gives CDR1 SGHAT, CDR2 FQNNGV.

This chain joins TRBV18 and TRBJ1-5, with 7 bases matching TRBD1. Germline assignment: CDR1 KGHSH and CDR2 LQKENI. V trimming: 3 bases; J trimming: 0 bases; junction bases outside the gene matches: 8. CDR3 length equals 17 residues. CDR3 coding DNA: TGTGCCAGCTCACCGGGACAGACGACCTATAGCAATCAGCCCCAGCATTTT. Its translation is CASSPGQTTYSNQPQHF.

The chain joins TRBV2 to TRBJ2-1; 8 bases match TRBD2. The J segment lost 3 bases and the V segment lost 3 bases, leaving 7 bases of the junction unmatched. The germline CDR1 and CDR2 sequences are SNHLY and FYNNEI. The CDR3 spans 16 residues. CDR3 loop: CASSEASGWGYNEQFF. CDR3 coding DNA: TGTGCCAGCAGTGAGGCTAGCGGGTGGGGCTACAATGAGCAGTTCTTC.

The chain joins TRBV6-5 to TRBJ1-1; tentatively, D is TRBD1 (5 bases). The CDR3 sequence is 12 residues long. The germline gives CDR1 MNHEY, CDR2 SVGAGI. The V end was cut by 8 bases, the J end by 2 bases, with 9 bases between. CDR3 bases: TGTGCCAGCGGTACAGGTAACACTGAAGCTTTCTTT. Its translation is CASGTGNTEAFF.

The count of this clone is one. The chain has TRBV5-6 and TRBJ2-1, with D maybe TRBD1 (5 bases). The V gene's germline CDR1 is SGHDT and CDR2 YYEEEE. Trimming took off 3 bases at V and 8 bases at J, with 12 bases between the two ends. The length of the CDR3 is 13 residues. The CDR3 loop is CASSSTVGDEQFF. Written as DNA, the CDR3 is TGTGCCAGCAGCTCGACAGTCGGAGATGAGCAGTTCTTC.

The J gene is TRBJ1-5, the V gene TRBV7-9, with 7 bases matching TRBD1. Per germline, CDR1 SEHNR and CDR2 FQNEAQ (reference sequence). The length of the CDR3 is 16 residues. The V gene end was trimmed by 5 bases and the J gene end by 2 bases; junction bases not matched to a gene: 9. The CDR3 DNA follows: TGTGCCAGCAGCGCATACAGGGGAGGTCGCAATCAGCCCCAGCATTTT. Translation gives CASSAYRGGRNQPQHF.

This clone has only one observation. The chain combines TRBV2 with TRBJ2-7; D possibly corresponds to TRBD1 (5 bases). CDR1 is SNHLY, CDR2 FYNNEI, per germline. Trimming shortened V by 6 bases and J by 1 base, and 22 bases separated the two germline ends. This CDR3 has 17 residues. As DNA, the CDR3 is TGTGCCAGCAGCCTATCCCCGGATCAGGGCGGATCCTACGAGCAGTACTTC. This translates into CASSLSPDQGGSYEQYF.

On this clone: Other DNA sequences within the sample encode an identical CDR3. J is TRBJ1-2 and V is TRBV5-1, with 11 bases that match TRBD1. The V gene's germline CDR1 is SGHRS and CDR2 YFSETQ. V lost 4 bases to trimming and J lost 8 bases; unmatched junction nucleotides: 7. This CDR3 comprises 14 residues. The CDR3, as DNA: TGCGCCAGCAGCGCGGGGACAGGGGGTTTCGGCTACACCTTC. Protein product: CASSAGTGGFGYTF. Based on the CDR3 plus reference TRBV5-1 and TRBJ1-2, the full variable domain is KAGVTQTPRYLIKTRGQQVTLSCSPISGHRSVSWYQQTPGQGLQFLFEYFSETQRNKGNFPGRFSGRQFSNSRSEMNVSTLELGDSALYLCASSAGTGGFGYTFGSGTRLTVV.